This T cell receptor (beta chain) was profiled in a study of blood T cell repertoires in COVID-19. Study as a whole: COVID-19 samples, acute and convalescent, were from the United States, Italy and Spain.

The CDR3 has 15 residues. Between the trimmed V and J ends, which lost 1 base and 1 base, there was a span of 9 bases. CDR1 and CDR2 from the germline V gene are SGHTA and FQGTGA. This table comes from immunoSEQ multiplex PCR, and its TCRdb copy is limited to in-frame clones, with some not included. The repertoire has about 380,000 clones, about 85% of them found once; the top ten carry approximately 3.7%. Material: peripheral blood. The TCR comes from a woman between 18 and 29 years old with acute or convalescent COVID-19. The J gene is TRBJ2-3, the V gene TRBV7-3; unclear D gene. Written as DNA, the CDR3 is TGTGCCAGCAGCTTAAGTGAGGCAGGCACAGATACGCAGTATTTT. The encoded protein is CASSLSEAGTDTQYF. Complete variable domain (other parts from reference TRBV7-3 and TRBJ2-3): GAGVSQTPSNKVTEKGKYVELRCDPISGHTALYWYRQSLGQGPEFLIYFQGTGAADDSGLPNDRFFAVRPEGSVSTLKIQRTERGDSAVYLCASSLSEAGTDTQYFGPGTRLTVL.